Below, 2 T cell receptor beta chains from the same sample are listed, as sequenced in a study of T cells in Graves' hyperthyroidism and ophthalmopathy. RNA transcripts provided the source from which TCR beta CDR3 regions were amplified. First-round RT-PCR with HTBI primers amplified the TCR CDR3 region. TCRdb reprocessed the multiplex PCR reads via MiXCR and lists one record per CDR3 protein. The repertoire holds some 600,000 distinct CDR3 sequences, with approximately 15% as singletons. The specimen was blood. All receptors come from a woman in her thirties with Graves' hyperthyroidism that later progressed to Graves' ophthalmopathy.

This clonotype was counted ten times or more. The V and J genes are TRBV27 and TRBJ2-7; 9 bases are a match to TRBD1. With V trimmed by 7 bases and J by 4 bases, 8 bases remained unmatched. CDR1 MNHEY and CDR2 SMNVEV come from the germline V gene (reference sequence). The CDR3 has 14 amino acids. The CDR3 sequence is CASTSGDRVYEQYF. CDR3 nucleotide sequence: TGTGCCAGCACCTCGGGGGACAGGGTGTACGAGCAGTACTTC.

In its sample, this clonotype was seen many times. The rearrangement uses TRBV20-1 and TRBJ2-1; D is uncertain. This CDR3 comprises 11 residues. CDR1 and CDR2 (germline): DFQATT, SNEGSKA (reference sequence). V was cut by 3 bases and J by 7 bases, with 7 bases left in between. CDR3 protein: CSARGINEQFF. The CDR3 DNA is TGCAGTGCTAGGGGTATTAATGAGCAGTTCTTC.